The entry below describes one T cell receptor beta chain. From germline, CDR1 is WNHNN and CDR2 SYGVQD (reference sequence). Trimming shortened V by 6 bases and J by 4 bases, and 9 bases separated the two germline ends. CDR3 length equals 12 residues. The sample belongs to a study of control samples from healthy donors and cancer patients. Profiled with immunoSEQ multiplex PCR; TCRdb holds only in-frame clones, not every one. The data hold around 13,000 clones, with 94% observed a single time. The sequenced sample was PBMCs. V is TRBV10-1 and J is TRBJ1-1; no firm D call. The clonotype originates from a man between 65 and 85 years old with head and neck cancer. The CDR3 region has the DNA TGCGCCAGCAGCCGATTGGGCACTGAAGCTTTCTTT. It is translated as CASSRLGTEAFF.